The text below deals with one T cell receptor beta chain. Antigen: not known. The data derive from a study of T-cell memory formation after mild COVID-19. As for the study in general: Largely, TCR clusters stayed within a single donor.

Broader study findings: Among CD4+ contracting clones, most were CM and EM, and CD8+ ones EMRA. For second-wave clones that peaked at day 37, SARS-CoV-2 specificity went unverified. Certain responding clones were present in pre-infection memory, suggesting participation of cross-reactive memory.

Trimming shortened V by 5 bases and J by 0 bases, and 16 bases separated the two germline ends. The CDR3 is 15 amino acids. Germline V lookup: CDR1 SQVTM, CDR2 ANQGSEA. One entry per CDR3 protein results from TCRdb running MiXCR on the 5' RACE reads. This sample has about 600,000 distinct CDR3 sequences, with roughly 22% found just once. The specimen sequenced was PBMCs or a T cell subset sorted from them (not recorded which). The TCR comes from an adult woman who had mild COVID-19 (a few samples of this study predate the infection). Cell type and time point are not known. The J gene is TRBJ1-1, the V gene TRBV29-1, with a weak D call TRBD1 (6 bases). The CDR3 DNA reads TGCAGCGTTCCACACAGGACAGATTTGAACACTGAAGCTTTCTTT. Encoded protein: CSVPHRTDLNTEAFF.